This T cell receptor beta chain was identified during a study of identical twins. The CDR3 length is 16 residues. CDR1 MGHRA and CDR2 YSYEKL come from the germline V gene. Each CDR3 protein is one row after TCRdb ran MiXCR on the 5' RACE reads. The data show 300,000 to 400,000 distinct CDR3 sequences, around 12% seen once. Points on this clonotype: The junction departs from germline at one end; a sequencing error may be responsible.

These data were also filed under a second study, of yellow fever vaccine responses in identical twins.

The sample taken for sequencing was CD8+ T cells sorted from blood. The source is a woman between 18 and 29 years old in good health. This chain uses TRBV4-1 with TRBJ1-1; 8 bases align to TRBD1. CDR3 residues: CASSRAQGGANAEAFF. The CDR3 coding sequence is TGCGCCAGCAGCCGCGCACAGGGGGGGGCGAACGCTGAAGCTTTCTTT.